This T cell receptor (beta chain) stems from a study of long-term antiretroviral therapy in people with HIV. This clone was seen more than once but under ten times. Sequencing used immunoSEQ v3.0 at survey level. Method: immunoSEQ multiplex PCR; TCRdb's copy keeps in-frame clones and lacks some. The sample consists of 30,000 to 40,000 clones, 65% to 75% of them appearing once. This TCR was recovered from a man in his forties or fifties with HIV. The source was unsorted PBMCs, collected 3 years after starting antiretroviral therapy.

As DNA, the CDR3 is TGCGCCAGCTTCCGGGACAGGTCCACGAATGAGCAGTTCTTC. It translates to CASFRDRSTNEQFF. The chain combines TRBV5-1 with TRBJ2-1, with 8 bases that match TRBD1. Germline V gene lookup returns CDR1 SGHRS and CDR2 YFSETQ. The CDR3 runs 14 residues. Trimming took 7 bases from V and 7 from J; bases not matched to a gene: 10. Using reference TRBV5-1 and TRBJ2-1 for the parts outside the CDR3, the full variable domain is KAGVTQTPRYLIKTRGQQVTLSCSPISGHRSVSWYQQTPGQGLQFLFEYFSETQRNKGNFPGRFSGRQFSNSRSEMNVSTLELGDSALYLCASFRDRSTNEQFFGPGTRLTVL.